A single sample is the source of the 8 T cell receptor beta chains below, sequenced in a study of blood T cell repertoires in COVID-19. TCRdb's table, derived via immunoSEQ multiplex PCR, lists solely in-frame clones and lacks some. This sample has 81,000 or so clones, with 75% to 85% found just once. Sequencing input: peripheral blood. The source of these receptors is a man in his fifties or sixties with COVID-19, enrolled during active disease.

The CDR3: CASSLGGFYEQYF. In nucleotides, the CDR3 is TGCGCCAGCAGCTTGGGAGGTTTTTACGAGCAGTACTTC. V and J are TRBV5-1 and TRBJ2-7, with D uncertain. V gave up 0 bases and J gave up 4 bases, with 8 bases separating them. Germline CDR1 is SGHRS and CDR2 is YFSETQ. This CDR3 region has 13 residues.

This sequence joins TRBV28 and TRBJ2-5; D may be TRBD2 (6 bases). Germline CDR1 MDHEN, CDR2 SYDVKM. This CDR3 comprises 14 residues. V was cut by 5 bases and J by 1 base, with 11 bases left in between. The CDR3 region has the DNA TGTGCCAGCAGTCCCCAGGGACTCCAAGAGACCCAGTACTTC. Its protein is CASSPQGLQETQYF.

As regards this clone: One end of the junction does not line up with germline, which may come from a read error. The V gene is TRBV11-2, the J gene TRBJ2-5; TRBD2 matches at 12 bases. This CDR3 region has 13 residues. CDR1 is SGHAT and CDR2 is FQNNGV in the germline V gene. The CDR3 sequence: CASSLELAGGRHF. The CDR3 DNA is TGTGCCAGCAGCTTAGAACTAGCGGGAGGACGGCACTTC.

This chain joins TRBV23-1 and TRBJ1-1; 9 bases match TRBD1. TRBV23-1 is classed as an ORF, of uncertain function. V was clipped by 3 bases and J by 5 bases; unmatched bases: 10. This CDR3 region has 16 residues. CDR3 region: CASSHGQGSFWTEAFF. DNA of the CDR3: TGCGCCAGCAGTCACGGACAGGGGTCCTTTTGGACTGAAGCTTTCTTT.

This sequence joins TRBV12-3 or TRBV12-4 and TRBJ1-1; the D is unclear. The CDR3 sequence is 13 residues long. Between the trimmed V and J ends, which lost 6 bases and 3 bases, there was a span of 11 bases. CDR3 amino acids: CASRRDTYTEAFF. The CDR3 DNA is TGTGCCAGCAGACGGGATACCTACACTGAAGCTTTCTTT.

This rearrangement joins TRBV27 to TRBJ1-6; D is uncertain. The CDR3 runs to 14 residues. The V gene lost 6 bases and the J gene lost 4 bases, with 10 bases spanning the gap. Germline V gene sequence: CDR1 MNHEY, CDR2 SMNVEV (reference sequence). CDR3 loop: CASSLKPYNSPLHF. CDR3 DNA sequence: TGTGCCAGCAGCCTCAAGCCTTATAATTCACCCCTCCACTTT.

A single count supports this clone. V and J are TRBV6-2 or TRBV6-3 and TRBJ2-7; D possibly corresponds to TRBD2 (6 bases). Trimming pared 4 bases from V and 3 bases from J, leaving 19 bases between. The germline gives CDR1 MNHEY, CDR2 SVGEGT. The CDR3 sequence is 16 residues long. The DNA of the CDR3 is TGTGCCAGCAGTTCCTTACGTCTGGCTAGCGACTACGAGCAGTACTTC. Encoded protein: CASSSLRLASDYEQYF.

The CDR3 bases are TGTGCCAGCAGTCCCCACCCCACAGGGGGCGGCACAGATACGCAGTATTTT. Translating gives CASSPHPTGGGTDTQYF. This chain connects TRBV27 to TRBJ2-3; TRBD1 matches at 9 bases. After removal of 5 bases from V and 1 base from J, the junction contained 10 bases not matched to a gene. The CDR3 is 17 residues long. Germline V lookup: CDR1 MNHEY, CDR2 SMNVEV (reference sequence).